This TCR beta chain was sequenced in a study of T-cell memory formation after mild COVID-19 (dated by TCRdb to the early 2020s). Regarding the complete study: TCR sequence clusters from the two donors were largely donor specific. In a couple of donors, T-cell clones that expanded and contracted after mild COVID-19 were followed by sequencing TCRalpha and TCRbeta repertoires longitudinally. Two young, previously healthy adult volunteers made up the cohort, one male and one female.

For this clonotype: It lacks a known antigen. No base quality values were provided; no much bigger clone lies one nucleotide off.

Results the study describes overall, beyond this receptor: The detection of some responding clones in pre-infection memory suggests that pre-existing cross-reactive memory T cells joined the SARS-CoV-2 response. The study included only two mild cases, and larger cohorts that include severe cases with pre-infection samples were judged to be necessary. SARS-CoV-2 specificity was not confirmed for the second-wave clones peaking on day 37. Clones contracting from day 15 to 85 had balanced CD4/CD8 phenotypes, while a second wave expanding from day 15 to 37 was biased towards CD4+. Contracting CD4+ clones turned up mainly in the CM and EM memory subsets, whereas EMRA was where CD8+ clones were enriched.

This sample was sequenced with an Illumina NovaSeq 6000. TCRalpha and TCRbeta cDNA libraries were built by 5'RACE with constant-segment primers, adding sample barcodes and unique molecular identifiers. Trizol reagent was used to extract RNA from every sample. Library amplification was performed in two PCR steps, and a second sample barcode and Illumina TruSeq adapters were introduced in the second step. Sequencing of the libraries was done on an Illumina NovaSeq, producing 2 x 150 bp paired-end reads. The study's processing was this. With migec v1.2.7, reads were demultiplexed and then collapsed into UMI-guided consensus sequences. Using mixcr v2.1.11, UMI consensuses were aligned to TRA and TRB V and J templates and then assembled into clonotypes. A clonotype was counted as expanded or contracted only if both edgeR and NoisET called the change significant, with noise models trained on biological replicates. For edgeR calls, a false discovery rate-adjusted p below 0.01 and a log2 fold-change threshold of 1 were applied. As an exploratory analysis of dynamics, PCA with hierarchical clustering was applied to max-normalized trajectories of the 1000 most abundant clonotypes. The CD4 or CD8 phenotype of responding clones was assigned using the separately sequenced CD4+ and CD8+ repertoires. TCRdb reworked the public reads: Q25 trimming with fastp, MiXCR clone assembly, productive beta chains retained. Entries are consolidated by CDR3 protein sequence, retaining the most common genes and DNA. TCRdb, not the authors, supplied the V and J calls. This sample has under 350,000 distinct CDR3 sequences in its table, and 15% to 20% of those were observed once. The ten largest clones represent roughly 20% of the sample.

Ficoll-Paque density gradient centrifugation was the method used to isolate PBMCs. The CDR3 contains 16 residues, cysteine and phenylalanine counted. The kept DNA is CDR3 alone, 48 bases in frame from the first base. Trimming takes 3 bases off V and 3 bases off J; junction bases not matched to a gene: 6. The CDR1 and CDR2 encoded by the germline V gene are SQVTM and ANQGSEA. The specimen sequenced was PBMCs or a T cell subset sorted from them (not recorded which). This TCR was recovered from a man aged 18-30 years who had mild COVID-19 (a few samples of this study predate the infection). The sample titles of this study are shuffled in the database, so cell type and time point are left out; the donor was told from shared clones. The rearrangement combines TRBV29-1 with TRBJ2-5, with 14 central nucleotides matching TRBD2. The CDR3 region has the sequence CSVETSGGAMKETQYF. The base sequence is TGCAGCGTTGAGACTAGCGGGGGGGCGATGAAAGAGACCCAGTACTTC.